These 32 T cell receptor beta chains originate from one sample sequenced in a study of shared clonotypes between healthy human individuals. Clones were sequenced by immunoSEQ multiplex PCR, and TCRdb holds only the in-frame ones, with some missing. The data show 2 million to 2.5 million clones, less than 95% seen once. The material sequenced was naive CD4+ T cells from PBMCs. Subset here: CD45RA+ positively selected. The receptors derive from a man aged 18 to 30 in good health. Some clones in this sample may be carry-over from other donors' samples.

The chain links TRBV27 to TRBJ2-5; possibly TRBD1 or TRBD2 for D (7 bases each). Between the trimmed V and J ends, which lost 1 base and 5 bases, there was a span of 23 bases. The CDR3 has 18 residues. Looked up from germline, CDR1 is MNHEY and CDR2 is SMNVEV (reference sequence). The CDR3 loop reads CASSLFPPRGGQWETQYF. CDR3 coding DNA: TGTGCCAGCAGTTTATTTCCTCCCAGGGGGGGCCAGTGGGAGACCCAGTACTTC.

V and J are TRBV28 and TRBJ1-1; 8 bases are a match to TRBD1. Germline V gives CDR1 MDHEN, CDR2 SYDVKM. The CDR3 consists of 15 residues. The ends lost 1 base at V and 11 bases at J; junction bases unmatched: 12. CDR3 protein: CASSLSPGGLIGAFF. CDR3 in DNA: TGTGCCAGCAGTTTATCACCAGGGGGCTTGATAGGGGCTTTCTTT.

In this sample, this clone turned up once. The V gene is TRBV9, the J gene TRBJ1-1; 9 nucleotides agree with TRBD1. The CDR3 contains 15 residues. Germline assignment: CDR1 SGDLS and CDR2 YYNGEE. With 4 bases clipped from V and 0 bases from J, the junction kept 4 bases outside the gene matches. This chain's CDR3 is CASSHDRGVNTEAFF. CDR3 bases: TGTGCCAGCAGCCACGACAGGGGGGTGAACACTGAAGCTTTCTTT.

For this clone: The same CDR3 is also encoded by other DNA sequences in this sample. The chain's CDR3 is CASSRTSQETQYF. CDR3 nucleotides: TGTGCCAGCAGCCGGACATCACAAGAGACCCAGTACTTC. The chain is built from TRBV7-3 and TRBJ2-5; D is perhaps TRBD1 (5 bases). V lost 5 bases, J lost 2 bases, and 9 bases lay in between. This CDR3 is 13 amino acids long. In germline, CDR1 is SGHTA, CDR2 FQGTGA.

Note on this clone: The identical CDR3 is also encoded by other nucleotide sequences in the sample. CDR3 region: CASSLTSLNTEAFF. The CDR3 DNA follows: TGTGCCAGCAGCTTGACCAGCTTGAACACTGAAGCTTTCTTT. The rearrangement uses TRBV7-3 and TRBJ1-1; D not certain. The V gene's germline CDR1 is SGHTA and CDR2 FQGTGA. The CDR3 covers 14 residues. With 3 bases removed from V and 0 bases from J, the gap between germline ends came to 8 bases.

This clone came up once. The chain joins TRBV18 to TRBJ2-5; D remains ambiguous. The DNA end is a closer match to TRBJ2-7, so the J assignment may be wrong. This CDR3 has 13 amino acids. CDR1 and CDR2 (germline): KGHSH, LQKENI. For the CDR3, the DNA is TGTGCCAGCTCACCCGTAGAGACCTACGAGCAGTACTTC. Protein sequence: CASSPVETYEQYF.

The J gene is TRBJ2-7, the V gene TRBV7-6; a possible D gene is TRBD2 (6 bases). This CDR3 is built from 15 residues. Trimming pared 5 bases from V and 2 bases from J, leaving 16 bases between. In germline, CDR1 is SGHVS, CDR2 FNYEAQ. The CDR3 is CASSPLGTQPYEQYF. The CDR3 nucleotides read TGTGCCAGCAGCCCACTAGGGACTCAGCCCTACGAGCAGTACTTC.

About this clone: This specimen includes other DNA sequences encoding the same CDR3. The CDR3 DNA follows: TGTGCCAGCAGCCTAGGGGGGAACACCGGGGAGCTGTTTTTT. Amino acid sequence: CASSLGGNTGELFF. The chain couples TRBV5-4 to TRBJ2-2; tentative D call: TRBD1 (6 bases). V lost 4 bases, J lost 1 base, and 8 bases lay in between. CDR3 length equals 14 residues. Per the germline V gene, CDR1 is SGHNT and CDR2 is YYREEE (reference sequence).

The rearrangement joins TRBV6-6 to TRBJ2-1; no clear D. Germline V gene sequence: CDR1 MNHNY, CDR2 SVGAGI (reference sequence). The CDR3 spans 13 residues. V dropped 2 bases and J dropped 2 bases, with 4 bases sitting between them. CDR3 DNA sequence: TGTGCCAGCAGTTACCACCCCTACAATGAGCAGTTCTTC. It yields the protein CASSYHPYNEQFF.

The V gene is TRBV2, the J gene TRBJ1-2; D call uncertain. Per the germline V gene, CDR1 is SNHLY and CDR2 is FYNNEI. CDR3 size: 14 residues. This CDR3 reads CVKFGSREHYGYTF. The CDR3 DNA reads TGTGTAAAATTCGGGTCCCGAGAACACTATGGCTACACCTTC.

V is TRBV6-5 and J is TRBJ2-2; D is ambiguous. V lost 5 bases and J 4 bases, leaving 5 bases between the germline ends. The CDR3 spans 12 residues. The germline V gene encodes CDR1 MNHEY and CDR2 SVGAGI. CDR3 region: CASSRSTGELFF. The CDR3 coding sequence is TGTGCCAGCAGTCGAAGCACCGGGGAGCTGTTTTTT.

In the case of this clone: The sample has other DNA sequences that encode this CDR3 too. The chain is built from TRBV18 and TRBJ1-3; TRBD1 matches 7 bases. Germline V CDR1 and CDR2: KGHSH, LQKENI. V trimming: 3 bases; J trimming: 4 bases; junction bases outside the gene matches: 3. The CDR3 runs to 14 residues. Here the CDR3 DNA reads TGTGCCAGCTCACCTGACAGGGCAGGAAACACCATATATTTT. This gives the protein CASSPDRAGNTIYF.

CDR3 region: CASSQEGTSGMLSYNEQFF. The CDR3 DNA reads as TGTGCCAGCAGCCAAGAGGGGACTAGCGGGATGTTGTCCTACAATGAGCAGTTCTTC. The chain combines TRBV14 with TRBJ2-1, with 13 bases that match TRBD2. The trim removed 0 bases at V and 1 base at J, leaving 6 bases unmatched. This CDR3 region has 19 residues. Germline-derived CDR1 and CDR2 are SGHDN and FVKESK.

This chain joins TRBV5-1 and TRBJ1-4; TRBD1 agrees at 8 bases. V shed 4 bases and J 7 bases; nucleotides not matched to a gene: 6. There are 14 residues in the CDR3. CDR1 SGHRS and CDR2 YFSETQ come from the germline V gene. For the CDR3, the DNA is TGCGCCAGCAGCCAGAGGACAGGGTTTGAAAAACTGTTTTTT. Its protein product is CASSQRTGFEKLFF.

The table lists this clone with a few counts. The chain recombines TRBV7-3 with TRBJ1-1; no clear D gene. CDR3 length: 13 residues. CDR1 and CDR2 (germline): SGHTA, FQGTGA. V shed 4 bases and J shed 5 bases, with 11 bases lying between them. The CDR3 DNA is TGTGCCAGCAGCTCAAACGGGGTTACTGAAGCTTTCTTT. Residues: CASSSNGVTEAFF. Drawing the rest from reference TRBV7-3 and TRBJ1-1, the complete variable domain is GAGVSQTPSNKVTEKGKYVELRCDPISGHTALYWYRQSLGQGPEFLIYFQGTGAADDSGLPNDRFFAVRPEGSVSTLKIQRTERGDSAVYLCASSSNGVTEAFFGQGTRLTVV.

The CDR3 DNA is TGTGCCAGCAGTAGGACTGTTACTGGCGGGGAGCTGTTTTTT. Translated: CASSRTVTGGELFF. This chain uses TRBV6-5 with TRBJ2-2, with D possibly matching TRBD2 (5 bases). V lost 5 bases and J 7 bases, leaving 14 bases between the germline ends. Per the germline V gene, CDR1 is MNHEY and CDR2 is SVGAGI. CDR3 length: 14 residues.

This chain links TRBV6-1 with TRBJ2-7, with 7 bases lining up with TRBD1. In germline, CDR1 is MNHNS, CDR2 SASEGT. This CDR3 spans 16 amino acids. After removal of 0 bases from V and 3 bases from J, the junction contained 8 bases not matched to a gene. CDR3: CASSEALGTALYEQYF. The CDR3 region has the DNA TGTGCCAGCAGTGAAGCGCTTGGGACAGCTCTCTACGAGCAGTACTTC.

Notes on this clone: The sample holds other DNA sequences that translate to the same CDR3. This sequence joins TRBV9 and TRBJ2-1; TRBD2 matches at 7 bases. Germline V gene sequence: CDR1 SGDLS, CDR2 YYNGEE. This CDR3 is 15 amino acids long. The V gene end was trimmed by 1 base and the J gene end by 3 bases; junction bases not matched to a gene: 4. The CDR3 region has the DNA TGTGCCAGCAGCGTAAACAGCGGGAACTACAATGAGCAGTTCTTC. It codes for CASSVNSGNYNEQFF.

This clone was seen a single time. V and J are TRBV7-3 and TRBJ1-1, with 7 nucleotides matching TRBD1. The CDR3 is made up of 14 amino acids. The ends lost 2 bases at V and 5 bases at J; junction bases unmatched: 5. The germline gives CDR1 SGHTA, CDR2 FQGTGA. As DNA, the CDR3 is TGTGCCAGCAGCTTAGGGCCAGGGGGGACTGAAGCTTTCTTT. Protein: CASSLGPGGTEAFF.

The chain links TRBV9 to TRBJ2-7, with D perhaps matching TRBD1 or TRBD2 (5 bases each). Germline V gives CDR1 SGDLS, CDR2 YYNGEE. V was clipped by 4 bases and J by 3 bases, with 14 bases between them. The CDR3 covers 14 residues. The CDR3 DNA follows: TGTGCCAGCAGCCATGGGGGTGAGGTCTACGAGCAGTACTTC. Its protein is CASSHGGEVYEQYF.

This rearrangement joins TRBV6-1 to TRBJ1-2; D remains ambiguous. V was trimmed by 4 bases and J by 7 bases, leaving 13 bases between them. CDR3 length: 13 amino acids. CDR1 MNHNS and CDR2 SASEGT come from the germline V gene. The CDR3 here is CASSAEGLAGYTF. The CDR3 nucleotides are TGTGCCAGCAGTGCCGAAGGCCTGGCTGGCTACACCTTC.

This clone was seen only once. J is TRBJ2-1 and V is TRBV7-9; D is possibly TRBD1 or TRBD2 (5 bases each). The CDR3 contains 14 residues. Germline CDR1 reads SEHNR; CDR2 reads FQNEAQ (reference sequence). Trimming took off 5 bases at V and 7 bases at J, with 15 bases between the two ends. CDR3 nucleotides: TGTGCCAGCAGCCTCGGAGGCAGGGATAATGAGCAGTTCTTC. It encodes CASSLGGRDNEQFF. The full variable domain, with the rest looked up from reference TRBV7-9 and TRBJ2-1, is DTGVSQNPRHKITKRGQNVTFRCDPISEHNRLYWYRQTLGQGPEFLTYFQNEAQLEKSRLLSDRFSAERPKGSFSTLEIQRTEQGDSAMYLCASSLGGRDNEQFFGPGTRLTVL.

The V gene is TRBV5-1, the J gene TRBJ2-7, with no clear D. The CDR3 covers 13 residues. Germline V lookup: CDR1 SGHRS, CDR2 YFSETQ. Trimming left V 5 bases short and J 7 bases short, with 16 bases between. CDR3 in DNA: TGCGCCAGCAGACTACCCACTTTACCGGAGCAGTACTTC. This sequence encodes CASRLPTLPEQYF.

The genes are TRBV9 and TRBJ2-3; no firm D call. Germline CDR1 reads SGDLS; CDR2 reads YYNGEE. V shed 1 base and J shed 6 bases, with 9 bases lying between them. There are 13 residues in the CDR3. The CDR3 loop reads CASSVSLRDTQYF. CDR3 bases: TGTGCCAGCAGCGTATCCCTGCGGGATACGCAGTATTTT. The full variable domain, rest sourced from reference TRBV9 and TRBJ2-3, is DSGVTQTPKHLITATGQRVTLRCSPRSGDLSVYWYQQSLDQGLQFLIQYYNGEERAKGNILERFSAQQFPDLHSELNLSSLELGDSALYFCASSVSLRDTQYFGPGTRLTVL.

The chain recombines TRBV9 with TRBJ2-1; D gene uncertain. There are 12 residues in the CDR3. CDR1 is SGDLS, CDR2 YYNGEE, per germline. Between the trimmed V and J ends, which lost 0 bases and 10 bases, there was a span of 8 bases. The CDR3 loop is CASSVDFGEQFF. Here the CDR3 DNA reads TGTGCCAGCAGCGTAGATTTTGGAGAGCAGTTCTTC.

The V call is TRBV28, the J call TRBJ1-3, with TRBD1 as a possible D gene (6 bases). Germline loops: CDR1 MDHEN, CDR2 SYDVKM. The CDR3 length is 20 residues. Trimming took 2 bases from V and 0 from J, leaving 23 bases between them. The CDR3 DNA follows: TGTGCCAGCAGTTTAATTAGGGGGACGGAAGATTCAAGCTCTGGAAACACCATATATTTT. This encodes CASSLIRGTEDSSSGNTIYF.

J is TRBJ2-7 and V is TRBV7-6; D is unresolved. Trimming took off 0 bases at V and 6 bases at J, with 15 bases between the two ends. The CDR3 runs to 15 residues. The germline V gene has CDR1 SGHVS and CDR2 FNYEAQ. The CDR3 loop reads CASSLALGIPLEQYF. In DNA form, the CDR3 reads TGTGCCAGCAGCTTAGCGCTTGGAATCCCCCTCGAGCAGTACTTC.

The V gene is TRBV7-2, the J gene TRBJ2-3; 10 nucleotides line up with TRBD2. J was trimmed by 4 bases and V by 5 bases; bases with no gene match: 12. This CDR3 spans 17 amino acids. Germline V gene data show CDR1 as SGHTA and CDR2 as FQGNSA. In nucleotides, the CDR3 is TGTGCCAGCAGCCGGGGGCTAGCGGGAGTCGTGCCAGATACGCAGTATTTT. Translated: CASSRGLAGVVPDTQYF.

The gene calls are TRBV10-1 and TRBJ2-3; 8 bases map to TRBD2. Germline CDR1 reads WNHNN; CDR2 reads SYGVQD (reference sequence). Unmatched junction bases numbered 7, after V lost 4 bases and J lost 7 bases. The CDR3 contains 14 residues. CDR3 in amino acids: CASSGGLGQNTQYF. The CDR3 DNA reads as TGCGCCAGCAGTGGGGGACTAGGGCAGAATACGCAGTATTTT.

The chain carries TRBV14 and TRBJ1-5; D is undetermined. The CDR3 sequence is 15 residues long. Germline V gives CDR1 SGHDN, CDR2 FVKESK. V was shortened by 6 bases and J by 0 bases, with 12 bases between the two germline ends. The CDR3 DNA reads TGTGCCAGCAGTATAGCGGCTGATAGCAATCAGCCCCAGCATTTT. Translated: CASSIAADSNQPQHF.

CDR3 in amino acids: CASSAFPGVGANVLTF. CDR3 sequence (DNA): TGTGCCAGCAGCGCATTTCCCGGGGTTGGGGCCAACGTCCTGACTTTC. V usage is TRBV11-2 and J usage is TRBJ2-6, with D possibly TRBD2 on 5 matching bases. Germline V lookup: CDR1 SGHAT, CDR2 FQNNGV. The CDR3 covers 16 residues. Trimming pared 5 bases from V and 3 bases from J, leaving 14 bases between.

This sequence joins TRBV7-9 and TRBJ1-4; no clear D. The germline V and J ends were trimmed by 3 bases and 5 bases, with 13 bases remaining between them. The CDR3 loop spans 15 amino acids. Germline loops: CDR1 SEHNR, CDR2 FQNEAQ (reference sequence). The CDR3 region has the DNA TGTGCCAGCAGCTTGCGGACGGGGTTCAATGAAAAACTGTTTTTT. Its translation is CASSLRTGFNEKLFF.